This T cell receptor beta chain was captured in a study of early T cells in non-severe SARS-CoV-2 infection. Across the whole study: Unsorted whole blood bulk RNA was sequenced, with unpaired chains.

The V and J ends lost 2 bases and 3 bases, in that order; junction bases with no gene match: 2. There are 14 residues in the CDR3. Germline CDR1 LGHDT, CDR2 YNNKEL (reference sequence). This clonotype has only a few counts. Its target is unknown. Notes on the study in general: CD4 and private specificities were missed by VDJdb matching, which favored anti-spike CD8 responses.

Each CDR3 protein is one row after TCRdb ran MiXCR on the 5' RACE reads. The profile shows around 60,000 distinct CDR3 sequences, approximately 12% of them singletons. The receptor's source is an adult who was a healthcare worker with PCR-confirmed SARS-CoV-2 infection or an uninfected control (not recorded which). Sequencing was carried out using whole blood. The rearrangement uses TRBV3-1 and TRBJ1-2; TRBD1 agrees at 8 bases. The CDR3 DNA reads as TGTGCCAGCAGCCAACCGGGACAGGACTATGGCTACACCTTC. This encodes CASSQPGQDYGYTF.